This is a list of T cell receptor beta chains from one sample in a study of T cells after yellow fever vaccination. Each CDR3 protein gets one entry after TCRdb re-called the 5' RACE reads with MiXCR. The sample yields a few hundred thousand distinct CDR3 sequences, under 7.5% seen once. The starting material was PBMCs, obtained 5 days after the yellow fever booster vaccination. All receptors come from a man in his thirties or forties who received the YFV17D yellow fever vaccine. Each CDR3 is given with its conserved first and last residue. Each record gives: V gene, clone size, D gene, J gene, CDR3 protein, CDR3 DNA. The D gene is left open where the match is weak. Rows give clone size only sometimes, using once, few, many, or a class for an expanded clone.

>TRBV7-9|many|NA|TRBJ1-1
CASSPGGGMNTEAFF
TGTGCCAGCAGCCCCGGGGGAGGGATGAACACTGAAGCTTTCTTT
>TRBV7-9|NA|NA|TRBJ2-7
CASSSGPIYEQYF
TGTGCCAGCAGCTCCGGACCTATCTACGAGCAGTACTTC
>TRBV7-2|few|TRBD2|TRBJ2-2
CASSLLLAGPGELFF
TGTGCCAGCAGCTTATTACTAGCGGGTCCCGGGGAGCTGTTTTTT
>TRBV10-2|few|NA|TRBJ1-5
CASSNPGTRDFRNQPQHF
TGCGCCAGCAGTAATCCCGGGACGCGGGATTTCAGGAATCAGCCCCAGCATTTT
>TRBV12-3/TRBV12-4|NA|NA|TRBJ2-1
CASSSSDGNEQFF
TGTGCCAGCAGTTCCTCGGATGGGAATGAGCAGTTCTTC
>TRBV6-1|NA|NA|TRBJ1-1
CASRVAGGNTEAFF
TGTGCCAGCAGGGTAGCCGGCGGGAACACTGAAGCTTTCTTT
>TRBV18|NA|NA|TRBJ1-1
CASSPGRANTEAFF
TGTGCCAGCTCACCAGGACGGGCGAACACTGAAGCTTTCTTT
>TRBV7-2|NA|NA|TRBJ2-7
CASSVETFAEQYF
TGTGCCAGCAGCGTCGAAACCTTTGCCGAGCAGTACTTC
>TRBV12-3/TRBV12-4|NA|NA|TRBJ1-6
CASSFGRSPLHF
TGTGCCAGCAGTTTCGGGAGATCACCCCTCCACTTT
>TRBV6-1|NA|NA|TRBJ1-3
CASSGLGASSGNTIYF
TGTGCCAGCAGTGGCCTCGGCGCTAGCTCTGGAAACACCATATATTTT
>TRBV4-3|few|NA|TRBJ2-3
CASTPNLLEDTQYF
TGCGCCAGCACCCCTAACCTCCTGGAAGATACGCAGTATTTT
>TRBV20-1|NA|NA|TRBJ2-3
CSARQGSSGGGTQYF
TGCAGTGCTAGACAGGGGAGTAGCGGAGGAGGTACGCAGTATTTT
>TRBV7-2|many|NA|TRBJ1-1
CASSFRGGAEAFF
TGTGCCAGCAGCTTTAGGGGTGGGGCTGAAGCTTTCTTT
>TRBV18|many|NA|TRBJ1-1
CASSPSFLMGEGSGAFF
TGTGCCAGCTCACCGTCGTTCTTAATGGGGGAGGGAAGTGGAGCTTTCTTT
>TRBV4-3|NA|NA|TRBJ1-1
CASSQDMGVGAFF
TGCGCCAGCAGCCAAGATATGGGAGTCGGAGCTTTCTTT
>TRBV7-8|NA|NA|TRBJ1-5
CASSLALGQDSNQPQHF
TGTGCCAGCAGCTTAGCCCTAGGACAAGATAGCAATCAGCCCCAGCATTTT
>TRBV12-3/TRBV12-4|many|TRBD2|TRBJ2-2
CASSPRSGRATGELFF
TGTGCCAGCAGTCCCCGCAGCGGGAGGGCCACCGGGGAGCTGTTTTTT
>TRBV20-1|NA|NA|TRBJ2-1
CSAPTPSSYNEQFF
TGCAGTGCCCCGACCCCGAGCTCCTACAATGAGCAGTTCTTC